The subject of this entry is one T cell receptor beta chain. Its antigen is not identified. This sample is drawn from a study of cytomegalovirus exposure and HLA in healthy donors. PCR primers comprised 60 Vbeta and 13 Jbeta primers. Original analysis: Later reanalysis found around 74 million unique TCR beta chains, about 10 million of them shared. TCRdb's table, derived via immunoSEQ multiplex PCR, lists solely in-frame clones and lacks some. That table furnishes V, J and clone size, whereas the DNA furnished D and trimming. Of approximately 150,000 clones in the sample, approximately 80% are singletons; the top ten hold around 2.4%. Whole-study results and caveats: Further analysis was carried out later, and it showed several of the most significant clusters appearing linked to common viral pathogens. TCR sequences were mostly rare, though some public TCRs occurred in many donors.

V was pared by 3 bases and J by 5 bases, with 12 bases between. The CDR3 sequence is 14 residues long. Germline CDR1 MNHNS, CDR2 SASEGT. This receptor was taken from a young woman in good health and CMV-seropositive. The V and J genes are TRBV6-1 and TRBJ2-3; D uncertain. Source material: PBMCs. The CDR3 reads CASSDRWAGDTQYF. The CDR3 nucleotides are TGTGCCAGCAGTGATAGGTGGGCCGGAGATACGCAGTATTTT.